One sample yielded the 23 T cell receptor beta chains listed below, sequenced in a study of blood T cells in healthy people across ages. A second about 7 to 12 cycle PCR used barcoded and J-beta primers. TCRdb re-called the 5' RACE reads through MiXCR, storing one row per CDR3 protein. The repertoire consists of fewer than 1,200,000 distinct CDR3 sequences, with roughly 24% occurring once and the leading ten covering approximately 0.75%. The same data also went into a second study, on T cells of mothers and their children.

Sequenced: blood. The receptors derive from a girl aged 2-10 years in good health.

CDR3 nucleotide sequence: TGCAGTGCTAGAGTCAGGACTAGCACAGATACGCAGTATTTT. Translating gives CSARVRTSTDTQYF. The V gene is TRBV20-1, the J gene TRBJ2-3, with D tentatively TRBD2 (5 bases). Germline assignment: CDR1 DFQATT and CDR2 SNEGSKA (reference sequence). The V end lost 1 base, the J end lost 0 bases, and 8 bases lay between the germline ends. This CDR3 spans 14 amino acids.

V gene TRBV29-1 combines with J gene TRBJ2-5; 9 positions match TRBD1. The J call may be wrong; the DNA end is better matched by TRBJ2-7. CDR1 is SQVTM, CDR2 ANQGSEA, per germline. The CDR3 sequence is 13 residues long. Here the CDR3 DNA reads TGCAGCGTGGGACAGGGAATTGTCTACGAGCAGTACTTC. Protein: CSVGQGIVYEQYF.

The count of this clonotype is one. The junction differs from germline at one of its ends, possibly a read error. For the CDR3, the DNA is TGTGTCAGCAGCGTCCCCCCAGGGGGCTCCTACGAGCAGTACTTC. Encoded protein: CVSSVPPGGSYEQYF. V is TRBV6-1 and J is TRBJ2-5; 7 positions match TRBD1. The closer fit of TRBJ2-7 to the DNA end suggests the J call may be wrong. Germline CDR1 is MNHNS and CDR2 is SASEGT. The CDR3 has 15 residues.

Only a few counts were recorded for this clonotype. The chain recombines TRBV5-1 with TRBJ2-1; D is perhaps TRBD1 (6 bases). CDR1 is SGHRS and CDR2 is YFSETQ in the germline V gene. This CDR3 is built from 17 residues. V lost 3 bases, J lost 4 bases, and 20 bases lay in between. The CDR3 sequence is CASSSFPQGIPYNEQFF. The CDR3 DNA reads TGCGCCAGCAGCTCTTTCCCCCAGGGGATCCCTTACAATGAGCAGTTCTTC. Together with reference TRBV5-1 and TRBJ2-1, the CDR3 gives the full variable domain: KAGVTQTPRYLIKTRGQQVTLSCSPISGHRSVSWYQQTPGQGLQFLFEYFSETQRNKGNFPGRFSGRQFSNSRSEMNVSTLELGDSALYLCASSSFPQGIPYNEQFFGPGTRLTVL.

The chain joins TRBV19 to TRBJ2-7, with 7 positions matching TRBD2. The length of the CDR3 is 16 residues. The trim removed 6 bases at V and 0 bases at J, leaving 11 bases unmatched. The germline V gene encodes CDR1 LNHDA and CDR2 SQIVND (reference sequence). In nucleotides, the CDR3 is TGTGCCAGTAGATCGGGAGTGGGCGGGAGCTCCTACGAGCAGTACTTC. This translates into CASRSGVGGSSYEQYF. The complete variable domain, with remaining parts taken from reference TRBV19 and TRBJ2-7, reads DGGITQSPKYLFRKEGQNVTLSCEQNLNHDAMYWYRQDPGQGLRLIYYSQIVNDFQKGDIAEGYSVSREKKESFPLTVTSAQKNPTAFYLCASRSGVGGSSYEQYFGPGTRLTVT.

The chain has TRBV10-3 and TRBJ2-5; D is undetermined. With the DNA end fitting TRBJ2-7 better, the J assignment may be wrong. Germline CDR1 reads ENHRY; CDR2 reads SYGVKD. The CDR3 sequence is 12 residues long. The CDR3 reads CAISVVSHEQYF. CDR3 DNA sequence: TGTGCCATCAGTGTGGTGTCCCACGAGCAGTACTTC.

A few counts support this clonotype. V gene TRBV7-9 combines with J gene TRBJ2-5, with TRBD1 identical over 7 bases. Matching the DNA end better, TRBJ2-7 makes the J call doubtful. The length of the CDR3 is 15 residues. Germline-derived CDR1 and CDR2 are SEHNR and FQNEAQ (reference sequence). CDR3 nucleotides: TGTGCCAGCAGCTCCCGGGACAGTGGAGGCCACGAGCAGTACTTC. This codes for CASSSRDSGGHEQYF.

Points on this clonotype: A junction end diverges from the germline sequence, so it may reflect a read error. This rearrangement joins TRBV11-2 to TRBJ2-1; 9 positions match TRBD1. The germline CDR1 and CDR2 sequences are SGHAT and FQNNGV. The CDR3 totals 15 residues. The DNA for the CDR3 is TGTGCCAGCAGCTTCCGGGACAGGGCCTACAATGAGCGGTTCTTC. Translated: CASSFRDRAYNERFF.

A note on this clonotype: Germline is not matched at one junction end, which may reflect a read error. V and J are TRBV29-1 and TRBJ2-5, with 7 bases matching TRBD1. Germline V gene sequence: CDR1 SQVTM, CDR2 ANQGSEA. The CDR3 is 13 amino acids. CDR3 DNA sequence: TGCAGCGCAAAGGGACAGTACCAGGAGACCCAGTACTTC. Amino acids: CSAKGQYQETQYF.

V is TRBV27 and J is TRBJ2-7, with TRBD1 matching over 7 bases. Per germline, CDR1 MNHEY and CDR2 SMNVEV (reference sequence). Trimming at V came to 5 bases and at J to 3 bases, leaving 7 bases not matched to a gene. The CDR3 spans 14 residues. The CDR3 region is CASSPGTADYEQYF. The CDR3 nucleotides read TGTGCCAGCAGTCCGGGGACAGCTGACTACGAGCAGTACTTC.

This clonotype has more than one count but fewer than ten. The chain links TRBV7-9 to TRBJ2-7; D call uncertain. The length of the CDR3 is 15 residues. Trimming shortened V by 2 bases and J by 7 bases, and 18 bases separated the two germline ends. Germline CDR1 and CDR2: SEHNR and FQNEAQ (reference sequence). CDR3 sequence: CASSLPSSLRLEQYF. DNA for the CDR3: TGTGCCAGCAGCTTACCGAGTTCGTTACGTTTAGAGCAGTACTTC.

The chain is built from TRBV12-3 or TRBV12-4 and TRBJ1-2; D unclear. Trimming stripped 1 base from V and 1 base from J, with 10 bases between. The CDR3 length is 15 residues. CDR3 in DNA: TGTGCCAGCAGTTTAGGGTGGCAGGTTAACTATGGCTACACCTTC. Protein: CASSLGWQVNYGYTF.

In its sample, this clonotype was seen a few times. J is TRBJ2-7 and V is TRBV6-5; 9 bases match TRBD1. V shed 1 base and J 2 bases; nucleotides not matched to a gene: 3. This CDR3 contains 15 residues. CDR1 is MNHEY, CDR2 SVGAGI, per germline. The CDR3 DNA reads as TGTGCCAGCAGTTACTTGACAGGGGGGACCTACGAGCAGTACTTC. It is translated as CASSYLTGGTYEQYF.

The genes are TRBV6-5 and TRBJ2-7; weak D call: TRBD2 (5 bases). The CDR3 consists of 14 residues. The V and J ends lost 5 bases and 2 bases respectively, with 13 bases between them. Germline CDR1 reads MNHEY; CDR2 reads SVGAGI. The CDR3 DNA reads as TGTGCCAGCAGTCACCGAAGGGAGCCCTACGAGCAGTACTTC. It codes for CASSHRREPYEQYF.

The chain combines TRBV7-3 with TRBJ2-3; D is ambiguous. Germline CDR1 is SGHTA and CDR2 is FQGTGA. The V end was cut by 2 bases, the J end by 4 bases, with 4 bases between. The CDR3 runs to 12 residues. CDR3 sequence: CASSLYADTQYF. For the CDR3, the DNA is TGTGCCAGCAGCTTATATGCAGATACGCAGTATTTT.

This clonotype was found a few times. The rearrangement joins TRBV9 to TRBJ2-2; D uncertain. The V gene lost 5 bases and the J gene lost 3 bases, with 11 bases spanning the gap. The V gene's germline CDR1 is SGDLS and CDR2 YYNGEE. CDR3 length equals 14 residues. This chain's CDR3 is CASRALDDTGELFF. The CDR3 coding sequence is TGTGCCAGCAGGGCCCTTGATGACACCGGGGAGCTGTTTTTT.

The genes are TRBV20-1 and TRBJ2-2; no reliable D call. The CDR3 has 14 amino acids. Germline values: CDR1 DFQATT, CDR2 SNEGSKA (reference sequence). V dropped 0 bases and J dropped 1 base, with 6 bases sitting between them. The CDR3 sequence is CSARDQQNTGELFF. The CDR3 coding sequence is TGCAGTGCTAGAGATCAACAGAACACCGGGGAGCTGTTTTTT.

V usage is TRBV7-9 and J usage is TRBJ2-3, with 9 bases lining up with TRBD2. The germline V gene has CDR1 SEHNR and CDR2 FQNEAQ (reference sequence). J gave up 1 base and V 3 bases, and 5 bases lay outside the gene matches. This CDR3 spans 16 amino acids. In DNA form, the CDR3 reads TGTGCCAGCAGCTTCTCTAGCGGGGATCGCACAGATACGCAGTATTTT. Protein: CASSFSSGDRTDTQYF.

The chain carries TRBV15 and TRBJ2-3, with 7 bases lining up with TRBD1. Germline loops: CDR1 LNHNV, CDR2 YYDKDF (reference sequence). The CDR3 length is 15 residues. J gave up 6 bases and V 3 bases, and 9 bases lay outside the gene matches. The CDR3 sequence: CATSSRQGLGDTQYF. CDR3 nucleotides: TGTGCCACCAGCAGTCGACAGGGTTTAGGGGATACGCAGTATTTT.

In this sample, this clonotype turned up once. The J gene is TRBJ2-3, the V gene TRBV15; D gene uncertain. V lost 3 bases to trimming and J lost 0 bases, with 10 bases between them. CDR1 LNHNV and CDR2 YYDKDF come from the germline V gene (reference sequence). CDR3 length: 15 residues. CDR3 nucleotide sequence: TGTGCCACCAGCAGCGGCAGGTGGAGCACAGATACGCAGTATTTT. Its translation: CATSSGRWSTDTQYF. Based on the CDR3 plus reference TRBV15 and TRBJ2-3, the full variable domain is DAMVIQNPRYQVTQFGKPVTLSCSQTLNHNVMYWYQQKSSQAPKLLFHYYDKDFNNEADTPDNFQSRRPNTSFCFLDIRSPGLGDTAMYLCATSSGRWSTDTQYFGPGTRLTVL.

The gene calls are TRBV7-4 and TRBJ2-5, with D hard to call. The last part of the DNA fits TRBJ2-7 better; the J call may be wrong. The CDR3 is made up of 10 amino acids. Germline lookup yields CDR1 SGHVT and CDR2 SQSDAQ. This CDR3 reads CASSLYEQYV. Written as DNA, the CDR3 is TGTGCCAGCAGCTTATACGAGCAGTACGTC.

This chain links TRBV27 with TRBJ1-2; D is unclear. Trimming shortened V by 2 bases and J by 2 bases, and 9 bases separated the two germline ends. From germline, CDR1 is MNHEY and CDR2 SMNVEV (reference sequence). The length of the CDR3 is 14 residues. The CDR3 DNA is TGTGCCAGCAGTTTAAGGCGGGAGAACTATGGCTACACCTTC. Translation gives CASSLRRENYGYTF.

This chain connects TRBV5-1 to TRBJ2-5; D is undetermined. Trimming took 5 bases from V and 2 from J, leaving 7 bases between them. The CDR3 totals 12 residues. Per the germline V gene, CDR1 is SGHRS and CDR2 is YFSETQ. The CDR3 region has the DNA TGCGCCAGCAGGGTTTTACAAGAGACCCAGTACTTC. As protein: CASRVLQETQYF.